This T cell receptor (beta chain) was recovered during a study of T-cell reconstitution after alpha-beta-depleted transplantation in children. Construction of the TCRbeta library involved unique molecular identifiers. One entry per CDR3 protein, called by TCRdb with MiXCR from the PCR reads. The data contain 490,000 or so distinct CDR3 sequences, under 15% of them singletons. V lost 4 bases to trimming and J lost 4 bases; unmatched junction nucleotides: 5. The CDR3 extends over 14 amino acids. CDR1 is SGHRS and CDR2 is YFSETQ in the germline V gene. This clonotype was seen just once. This chain links TRBV5-1 with TRBJ2-7, with 10 bases lining up with TRBD1. The clonotype was recovered from a human donor who donated a stem cell graft to a child with combined immunodeficiency. Sample: PBMCs from the stem cell graft donor, taken from the stem cell graft. CDR3 in amino acids: CASSPTGGLYEQYF. CDR3 coding DNA: TGCGCCAGCAGCCCGACAGGGGGCCTTTACGAGCAGTACTTC.